This T cell receptor (beta chain) was identified in a study of blood T cell repertoires in COVID-19. Study in general: The samples span acute and convalescent COVID-19 from the United States, Italy and Spain. PBMCs, B-cell-depleted T cells, or T cells provided the cDNA or gDNA that made up the material.

Per the study methods: From reference gene primer amplification, estimates of nucleated cell counts were derived. The assay was immunoSEQ multiplex PCR, and TCRdb's table has in-frame clones only and misses some. V, J and clone size are those of that table, while D and trimming were read from the DNA. This table holds around 180,000 clones, more than 70% found once. The ends were cut back, 0 bases at V and 5 bases at J, with 12 bases in the middle. Germline V lookup: CDR1 SGHRS, CDR2 YFSETQ. This CDR3 comprises 14 residues. The chain uses TRBV5-1 and TRBJ2-7; no clear D gene. Sequences were obtained from peripheral blood. The source is a human donor in a cohort sampled during active COVID-19. This chain's CDR3 is CASSLGGSWDEQYF. The CDR3 DNA follows: TGCGCCAGCAGCTTGGGAGGTAGCTGGGACGAGCAGTACTTC.